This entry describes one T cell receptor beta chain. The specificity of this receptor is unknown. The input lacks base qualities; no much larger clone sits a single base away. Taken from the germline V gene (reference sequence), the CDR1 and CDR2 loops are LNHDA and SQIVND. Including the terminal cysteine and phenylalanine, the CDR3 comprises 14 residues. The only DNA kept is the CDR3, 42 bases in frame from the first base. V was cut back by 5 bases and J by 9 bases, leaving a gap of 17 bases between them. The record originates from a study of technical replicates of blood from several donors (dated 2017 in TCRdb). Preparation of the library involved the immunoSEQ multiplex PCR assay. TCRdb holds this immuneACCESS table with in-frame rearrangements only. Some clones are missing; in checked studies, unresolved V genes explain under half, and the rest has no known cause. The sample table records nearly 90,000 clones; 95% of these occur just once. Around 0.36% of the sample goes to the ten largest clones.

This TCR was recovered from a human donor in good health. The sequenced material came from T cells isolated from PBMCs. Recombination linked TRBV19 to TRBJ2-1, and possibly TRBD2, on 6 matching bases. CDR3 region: CASSLRSGVGEQFF. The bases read TGTGCCAGTAGTCTCCGGTCGGGGGTGGGTGAGCAGTTCTTC.